These T cell receptor beta chains were read from a single sample in a study of T cell responses to AZD1222 COVID-19 vaccine. Clones were sequenced by immunoSEQ multiplex PCR, and TCRdb holds only the in-frame ones, with some missing. Of around 150,000 clones in the sample, approximately 90% were seen once. The sequenced sample was peripheral blood, obtained 28 days after the second AZD1222 dose. These receptors all stem from an adult who received the AZD1222 COVID-19 vaccine. The CDR3 runs from the conserved cysteine through the conserved F or W. Rows give clone size only sometimes, using once, few, many, or a class for an expanded clone.

J gene,clone size,V gene,CDR3 protein
TRBJ2-1,.,TRBV4-1,CASSLEGAGGPFNEQFF
TRBJ2-1,.,TRBV3-1/TRBV3-2,CASSPTRLSYNEQFF
TRBJ1-3,.,TRBV6-5,CASSSGVHSGNTIYF
TRBJ1-1,.,TRBV5-5,CASSPVGQLNTEAFF
TRBJ2-3,.,TRBV11-2,CASSSGLAASTDTQYF
TRBJ2-7,.,TRBV12-3/TRBV12-4,CASSSNYEQYF
TRBJ1-1,.,TRBV6-5,CASSVESDRNTEAFF
TRBJ1-6,few,TRBV27,CASSLGQHNSPLHF
TRBJ2-7,.,TRBV5-4,CASSSGLAGVRSSYEQYF
TRBJ2-2,.,TRBV5-3,CARSSPSGDISTGELFF
TRBJ2-3,.,TRBV18,CASSPTAQGDTQYF
TRBJ1-1,.,TRBV3-1/TRBV3-2,CASSQGRTEAFF
TRBJ1-1,.,TRBV10-2,CASSDFNTEAFF
TRBJ1-5,.,TRBV4-1,CASSGEGSGRPQHF
TRBJ2-7,.,TRBV6-5,CASSPGRGSYEQYF